This TCR beta chain was retrieved from a study of T-cell reconstitution after alpha-beta-depleted transplantation in children. Germline V lookup: CDR1 MNHNS, CDR2 SASEGT. This CDR3 spans 13 amino acids. V was clipped by 2 bases and J by 1 base, with 5 bases between them. In this sample, this clonotype turned up a few times. Unique molecular identifiers were used to barcode this TCRbeta library. Via MiXCR, TCRdb re-called the PCR reads, giving one row per CDR3 protein. Among about 610,000 distinct CDR3 sequences listed, under 12% were seen once. The source material was PBMCs from the stem cell graft donor, sampled from the stem cell graft. The receptor was derived from a human donor who donated a stem cell graft to a child with acute myeloid leukemia. The rearrangement joins TRBV6-1 to TRBJ1-2; D unclear. The CDR3 loop reads CASSEPYNYGYTF. CDR3 sequence (DNA): TGTGCCAGCAGTGAACCCTATAACTATGGCTACACCTTC.